This T cell receptor (beta chain) stems from a study of shared clonotypes between healthy human individuals. CDR3 length: 13 residues. From germline, CDR1 is ENHRY and CDR2 SYGVKD. Trimming shortened V by 7 bases and J by 5 bases, and 14 bases separated the two germline ends. Study donors comprised healthy, HIV-negative adults devoid of recent acute infection or vaccination. Sequencing was performed on unsorted PBMC DNA using ten immunoSEQ deep assay plates. Some clones are missing from TCRdb's copy, which holds only in-frame ones; the method was immunoSEQ multiplex PCR. The sample gives around 500,000 clones, around 85% of which show up once; 9.5% to 15% is in the top ten.

The TCR was taken from a woman aged 40-49 years in good health. Some clones in this sample may be carry-over from other donors' samples. The sequenced material came from PBMCs. The V gene is TRBV10-3, the J gene TRBJ1-2, with D tentatively TRBD1 (6 bases). This CDR3 reads CAITRGQLYGYTF. CDR3 bases: TGTGCCATCACCCGGGGGCAGCTATATGGCTACACCTTC.